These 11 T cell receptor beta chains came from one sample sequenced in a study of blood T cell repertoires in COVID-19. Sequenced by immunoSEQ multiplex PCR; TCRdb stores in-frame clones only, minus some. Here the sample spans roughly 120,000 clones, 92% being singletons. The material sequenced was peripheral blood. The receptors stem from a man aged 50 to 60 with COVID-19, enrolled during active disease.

The CDR3 protein is CASSYSGAGNTDTQYF. CDR3 DNA: TGTGCCAGCAGCTACTCCGGGGCGGGAAACACAGATACGCAGTATTTT. The chain has TRBV7-2 and TRBJ2-3; possible D gene TRBD2, 6 bases. With 4 bases removed from V and 2 bases from J, the gap between germline ends came to 16 bases. The CDR3 consists of 16 residues. Per germline, CDR1 SGHTA and CDR2 FQGNSA.

The DNA for the CDR3 is TGTGCCAGCAGTTACTGGACTAGGAGCTCCTACAATGAGCAGTTCTTC. Its translation: CASSYWTRSSYNEQFF. This chain connects TRBV6-5 to TRBJ2-1, with 7 positions matching TRBD2. Losses at the gene ends were 1 base for V and 0 bases for J; bases not matched to a gene: 3. From germline, CDR1 is MNHEY and CDR2 SVGAGI. The CDR3 extends over 16 amino acids.

CDR3 bases: TGTGCCCGAGCTAGCGCGCGCCAAGAGACCCAGTACTTC. This encodes CARASARQETQYF. The V call is TRBV19, the J call TRBJ2-5, with D perhaps matching TRBD2 (6 bases). V lost 11 bases to trimming and J lost 1 base, with 14 bases between them. CDR1 LNHDA and CDR2 SQIVND come from the germline V gene (reference sequence). The CDR3 has 13 amino acids.

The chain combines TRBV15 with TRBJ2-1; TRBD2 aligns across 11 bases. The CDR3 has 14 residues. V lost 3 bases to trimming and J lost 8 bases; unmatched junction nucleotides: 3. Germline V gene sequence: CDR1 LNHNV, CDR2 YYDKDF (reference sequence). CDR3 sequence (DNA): TGTGCCACCAGCAGGAGGACTAGCGGGTATGAGCAGTTCTTC. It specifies CATSRRTSGYEQFF.

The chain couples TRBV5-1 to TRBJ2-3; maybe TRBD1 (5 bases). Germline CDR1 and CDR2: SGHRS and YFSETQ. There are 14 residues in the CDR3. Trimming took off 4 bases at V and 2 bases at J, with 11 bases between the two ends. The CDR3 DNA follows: TGCGCCAGCAGCGAGAGGACATTCACAGATACGCAGTATTTT. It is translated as CASSERTFTDTQYF.

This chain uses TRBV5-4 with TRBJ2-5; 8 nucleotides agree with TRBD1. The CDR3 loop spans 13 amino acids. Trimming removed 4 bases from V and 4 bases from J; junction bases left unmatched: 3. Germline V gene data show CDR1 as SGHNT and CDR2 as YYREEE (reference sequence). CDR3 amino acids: CASSNQGAETQYF. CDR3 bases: TGTGCCAGCAGCAACCAGGGGGCAGAGACCCAGTACTTC.

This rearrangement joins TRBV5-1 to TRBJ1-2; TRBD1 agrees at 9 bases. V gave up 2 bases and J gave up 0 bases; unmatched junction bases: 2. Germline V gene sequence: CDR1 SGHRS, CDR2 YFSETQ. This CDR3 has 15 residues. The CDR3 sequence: CASSLQGAANYGYTF. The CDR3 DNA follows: TGCGCCAGCAGCTTACAGGGGGCAGCTAACTATGGCTACACCTTC.

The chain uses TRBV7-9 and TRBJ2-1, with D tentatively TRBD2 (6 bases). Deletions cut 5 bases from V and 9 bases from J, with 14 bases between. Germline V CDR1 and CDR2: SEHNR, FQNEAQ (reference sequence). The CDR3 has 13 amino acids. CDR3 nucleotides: TGTGCCAGCAGCCTAGGTCTAGCGTTTGAGCAGTTCTTC. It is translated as CASSLGLAFEQFF.

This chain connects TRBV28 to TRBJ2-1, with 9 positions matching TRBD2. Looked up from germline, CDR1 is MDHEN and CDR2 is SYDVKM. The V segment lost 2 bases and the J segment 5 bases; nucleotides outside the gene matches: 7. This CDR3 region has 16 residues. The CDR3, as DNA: TGTGCCAGCAGTTTAGCGGGAGGGGTGGGGAACAATGAGCAGTTCTTC. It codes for CASSLAGGVGNNEQFF.

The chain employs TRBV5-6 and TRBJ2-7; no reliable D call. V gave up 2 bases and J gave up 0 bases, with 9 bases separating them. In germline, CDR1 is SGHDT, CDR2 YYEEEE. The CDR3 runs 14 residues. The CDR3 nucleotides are TGTGCCAGCAGCTTTCAAGCAGGCTCCTACGAGCAGTACTTC. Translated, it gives CASSFQAGSYEQYF.

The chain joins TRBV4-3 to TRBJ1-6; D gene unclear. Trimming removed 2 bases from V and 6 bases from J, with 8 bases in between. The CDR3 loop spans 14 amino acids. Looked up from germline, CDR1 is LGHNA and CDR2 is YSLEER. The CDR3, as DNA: TGCGCCAGCAGCCAATCTTTCCTTAATTCACCCCTCCACTTT. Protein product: CASSQSFLNSPLHF.